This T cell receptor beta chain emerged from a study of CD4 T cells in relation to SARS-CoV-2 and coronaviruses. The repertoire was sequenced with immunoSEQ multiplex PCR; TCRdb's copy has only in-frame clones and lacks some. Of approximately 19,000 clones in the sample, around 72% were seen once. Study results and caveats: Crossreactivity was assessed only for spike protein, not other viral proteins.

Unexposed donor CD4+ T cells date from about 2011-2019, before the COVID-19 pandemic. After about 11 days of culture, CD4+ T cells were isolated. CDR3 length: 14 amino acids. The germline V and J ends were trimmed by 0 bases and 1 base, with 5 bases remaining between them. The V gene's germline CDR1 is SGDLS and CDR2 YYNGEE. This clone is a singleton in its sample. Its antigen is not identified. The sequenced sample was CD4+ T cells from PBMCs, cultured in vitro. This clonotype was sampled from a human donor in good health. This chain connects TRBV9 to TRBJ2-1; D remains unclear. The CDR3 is CASSVEQSYNEQFF. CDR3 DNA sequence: TGTGCCAGCAGCGTAGAACAGTCCTACAATGAGCAGTTCTTC.